These 20 T cell receptor beta chains were sequenced from one sample in a study of identical twins. TCRdb analysed the 5' RACE reads with MiXCR anew, one entry per CDR3 protein. Of under 900,000 distinct CDR3 sequences detected, approximately 13% appear once; the ten largest clones hold around 1.5%. These data are also associated with another study on yellow fever vaccine responses in identical twins.

Material: PBMCs. The receptor set was obtained from a woman aged 18-30 years in good health.

The V and J genes are TRBV12-3 or TRBV12-4 and TRBJ2-1, with TRBD2 matching over 11 bases. Germline trimming cut 6 bases from V and 7 bases from J; bases unmatched to any gene: 5. The CDR3 covers 14 residues. CDR3 region: CASSFSGRVNEQFF. The CDR3, as DNA: TGTGCCAGCAGCTTTAGCGGGAGGGTGAATGAGCAGTTCTTC.

This clonotype occurred a few times. The rearrangement uses TRBV4-1 and TRBJ1-6, with 9 nucleotides matching TRBD1. Germline CDR1 reads MGHRA; CDR2 reads YSYEKL. This CDR3 is built from 17 residues. After removal of 3 bases from V and 9 bases from J, the junction contained 12 bases not matched to a gene. CDR3 DNA: TGCGCCAGCAGCCAGAGGGACTCCGGGACAGGGTTTTCACCCCTCCACTTT. This sequence encodes CASSQRDSGTGFSPLHF.

This clonotype came up a few times. The chain couples TRBV27 to TRBJ1-6; D may be TRBD1 (6 bases). The V gene's germline CDR1 is MNHEY and CDR2 SMNVEV (reference sequence). This CDR3 has 15 residues. The germline V and J ends were trimmed by 3 bases and 9 bases, with 15 bases remaining between them. CDR3 region: CASSFDRYGSSPLHF. The CDR3 DNA reads as TGTGCCAGCAGTTTTGACAGGTACGGAAGTTCACCCCTCCACTTT.

The sample holds a few counts of this clonotype. V gene TRBV20-1 combines with J gene TRBJ1-4; a weak D match, TRBD1 (5 bases). V gave up 6 bases and J gave up 0 bases, with 14 bases separating them. Germline assignment: CDR1 DFQATT and CDR2 SNEGSKA (reference sequence). The CDR3 has 15 amino acids. CDR3 sequence (DNA): TGCAGTGCGGGACGGTCGGTTGCAACTAATGAAAAACTGTTTTTT. Residues: CSAGRSVATNEKLFF.

This clonotype was seen ten or more times. The chain is built from TRBV4-1 and TRBJ1-5; 11 positions match TRBD1. Losses at the gene ends were 3 bases for V and 7 bases for J; bases not matched to a gene: 5. CDR1 is MGHRA, CDR2 YSYEKL, per germline. The CDR3 runs to 15 residues. CDR3 amino acids: CASSQDRGLGQPQHF. The CDR3 bases are TGCGCCAGCAGCCAGGACAGGGGGCTGGGACAGCCCCAGCATTTT.

The chain couples TRBV11-2 to TRBJ2-7; tentative D call: TRBD2 (6 bases). V gave up 5 bases and J gave up 6 bases, with 11 bases separating them. Germline values: CDR1 SGHAT, CDR2 FQNNGV. The CDR3 spans 12 residues. CDR3 sequence: CASSEGTAEQYF. DNA of the CDR3: TGTGCCAGCAGCGAAGGGACTGCCGAGCAGTACTTC.

This clonotype was seen many times. CDR3 protein: CASSLTRGTFNEQFF. Here the CDR3 DNA reads TGCGCCAGCAGCTTGACCCGCGGGACGTTCAATGAGCAGTTCTTC. This chain links TRBV5-1 with TRBJ2-1; a weak D match, TRBD2 (6 bases). CDR3 length equals 15 residues. With 1 base removed from V and 6 bases from J, the gap between germline ends came to 14 bases. The germline gives CDR1 SGHRS, CDR2 YFSETQ.

This clonotype came up a few times. The chain has TRBV12-5 and TRBJ2-2, with 11 bases lining up with TRBD2. CDR1 LGHNT and CDR2 FRNRAP come from the germline V gene. V trimming: 7 bases; J trimming: 3 bases; junction bases outside the gene matches: 7. This CDR3 is built from 16 residues. The CDR3 DNA follows: TGTGCTAGTGACGCTAGCGGGAGGTCGTACACCGGGGAGCTGTTTTTT. It encodes CASDASGRSYTGELFF.

The genes are TRBV6-4 and TRBJ1-1, with D possibly being TRBD1 (5 bases). Between the trimmed V and J ends, which lost 2 bases and 4 bases, there was a span of 11 bases. The CDR3 consists of 14 residues. Germline lookup yields CDR1 MRHNA and CDR2 SNTAGT. CDR3 region: CASSDRAGGTEAFF. In nucleotides, the CDR3 is TGTGCCAGCAGTGACAGGGCGGGGGGCACTGAAGCTTTCTTT.

This clonotype was detected ten times or more. The rearrangement uses TRBV10-3 and TRBJ2-1, with 11 nucleotides matching TRBD2. With 4 bases clipped from V and 4 bases from J, the junction kept 12 bases outside the gene matches. The germline V gene encodes CDR1 ENHRY and CDR2 SYGVKD. The CDR3 consists of 18 residues. DNA of the CDR3: TGTGCCATCAGTGCGAGAGCTAGCGGGGGGCTCGGATACAATGAGCAGTTCTTC. Translation: CAISARASGGLGYNEQFF.

This clonotype was seen a few times. This sequence joins TRBV11-1 and TRBJ2-5, with D possibly being TRBD2 (5 bases). Trimming pared 1 base from V and 1 base from J, leaving 13 bases between. Germline lookup yields CDR1 SGHAT and CDR2 FQDESV (reference sequence). This CDR3 comprises 16 residues. CDR3 DNA sequence: TGTGCCAGCAGCTTAGGAAGTCGGACTCCCCAAGAGACCCAGTACTTC. Its translation: CASSLGSRTPQETQYF.

This clonotype appeared a few times. The chain joins TRBV2 to TRBJ2-6, with D possibly being TRBD2 (6 bases). Deletions cut 4 bases from V and 0 bases from J, with 22 bases between. The CDR3 spans 20 residues. The V gene's germline CDR1 is SNHLY and CDR2 FYNNEI. The CDR3 nucleotides read TGTGCCAGCAGTGGGGGGAGCGGACTAATCTCGAGCTCTGGGGCCAACGTCCTGACTTTC. It is translated as CASSGGSGLISSSGANVLTF.

The CDR3 DNA reads as TGTGCCAGCAGCCCCAGATTAGCGGCTTACTCCTACAATGAGCAGTTCTTC. Protein: CASSPRLAAYSYNEQFF. The chain uses TRBV3-1 and TRBJ2-1; possible D gene TRBD2, 6 bases. Germline V CDR1 and CDR2: LGHDT, YNNKEL (reference sequence). This CDR3 is built from 17 residues. V lost 4 bases, J lost 0 bases, and 16 bases lay in between.

This clonotype was recorded at least ten times. The gene calls are TRBV6-1 and TRBJ1-5; TRBD1 matches at 7 bases. The CDR3 loop spans 16 amino acids. The J segment lost 3 bases and the V segment lost 5 bases, leaving 10 bases of the junction unmatched. Per the germline V gene, CDR1 is MNHNS and CDR2 is SASEGT. As DNA, the CDR3 is TGTGCCAGCAGTCGCACAGGGGCGTCTTTCAATCAGCCCCAGCATTTT. Translation gives CASSRTGASFNQPQHF.

This clonotype was detected only a few times. The chain has TRBV19 and TRBJ1-1; a possible D gene is TRBD1 (6 bases). Germline CDR1 reads LNHDA; CDR2 reads SQIVND (reference sequence). The CDR3 sequence is 17 residues long. Trimming pared 6 bases from V and 0 bases from J, leaving 20 bases between. The CDR3 DNA reads as TGTGCCAGTAGCACTGAACATACAGGGATTATGAACACTGAAGCTTTCTTT. Protein: CASSTEHTGIMNTEAFF. Filled out from reference TRBV19 and TRBJ1-1, the complete variable domain reads DGGITQSPKYLFRKEGQNVTLSCEQNLNHDAMYWYRQDPGQGLRLIYYSQIVNDFQKGDIAEGYSVSREKKESFPLTVTSAQKNPTAFYLCASSTEHTGIMNTEAFFGQGTRLTVV.

The rearrangement uses TRBV20-1 and TRBJ2-1; weak D call: TRBD2 (6 bases). V was pared by 8 bases and J by 8 bases, with 19 bases between. This CDR3 is built from 13 residues. Germline V gives CDR1 DFQATT, CDR2 SNEGSKA (reference sequence). The CDR3 spells CSLKGSPGDEQFF. In DNA form, the CDR3 reads TGCAGTTTAAAAGGGAGCCCGGGGGATGAGCAGTTCTTC.

This clonotype was counted a few times. The chain couples TRBV6-1 to TRBJ2-1, with 16 bases lining up with TRBD2. Germline lookup yields CDR1 MNHNS and CDR2 SASEGT. This CDR3 comprises 19 residues. Trimming cost V 6 bases and J 4 bases; bases outside gene matches: 12. CDR3 in amino acids: CASSPGLAGGPSLYNEQFF. The CDR3 DNA sequence: TGTGCCAGCAGCCCGGGACTAGCGGGAGGGCCTTCCCTTTACAATGAGCAGTTCTTC.

The gene calls are TRBV24-1 and TRBJ1-5, with no clear D. Per germline, CDR1 KGHDR and CDR2 SFDVKD. CDR3 length: 15 residues. The ends were cut back, 5 bases at V and 2 bases at J, with 12 bases in the middle. CDR3 sequence reads: CATSGRTPGNQPQHF. The CDR3 DNA follows: TGTGCCACCAGTGGACGGACCCCTGGCAATCAGCCCCAGCATTTT.

This clonotype appeared a few times. The V and J genes are TRBV10-3 and TRBJ2-3; D unresolved. Germline assignment: CDR1 ENHRY and CDR2 SYGVKD. The CDR3 loop spans 13 amino acids. V was clipped by 9 bases and J by 5 bases, with 15 bases between them. The CDR3 loop reads CAIRTSPVDTQYF. In DNA, the CDR3 is TGTGCCATACGGACCAGTCCCGTAGATACGCAGTATTTT.

This clonotype has just a few counts. This chain links TRBV28 with TRBJ2-1, with TRBD1 identical over 7 bases. Germline CDR1 is MDHEN and CDR2 is SYDVKM. The junction had 11 bases not matched to a gene; V was cut back by 3 bases and J by 15 bases. The length of the CDR3 is 13 residues. Here the CDR3 DNA reads TGTGCCAGCAGTTTGTCCCGACAGGGTGATAGGTTCTTC. Translation gives CASSLSRQGDRFF. Full variable domain (missing parts from reference TRBV28 and TRBJ2-1): DVKVTQSSRYLVKRTGEKVFLECVQDMDHENMFWYRQDPGLGLRLIYFSYDVKMKEKGDIPEGYSVSREKKERFSLILESASTNQTSMYLCASSLSRQGDRFFGPGTRLTVL.